This record looks at one TCR beta chain sequence and its context. No cognate antigen has been identified for it. There are no base qualities to consult, and no much larger clone falls within one base. Genomic DNA was isolated from the sorted cells so that the TCRbeta CDR3 region could be sequenced. The immunoSEQ Assay was used to sequence the TCRbeta CDR3 regions. Entries here come from immuneACCESS through TCRdb and include only in-frame sequences with V and J called. Some clones fail to appear in such tables; in the studies checked, an unresolved V gene covers under half of the shortfall, and the cause of the remainder is unknown. A total of about 36,000 clones appear in this sample, 81% of them only once. About 20% of the sample comes from the top ten. The trial excluded patients who had a history of autoimmune disease or were on systemic immunosuppression. In every dose cohort, peripheral blood was drawn for TCR sequencing at baseline, cycle 4 day 1, and cycle 7 day 1. The samples were drawn from a first-in-human, open-label, multicenter phase I dose-escalation trial of ivuxolimab. The trial enrolled adults with locally advanced or metastatic head and neck squamous cell, hepatocellular, melanoma or renal cell carcinoma. Before TCR sequencing, CD4+ T cells and CD8+ T cells from peripheral blood were sorted into separate populations.

Cut back by 5 bases and 8 bases, the V and J ends lie 15 bases apart. The germline V gene provides CDR1 SQVTM and CDR2 ANQGSEA. Taken from cysteine to phenylalanine, the CDR3 has 12 residues. Left in the record is the CDR3 DNA by itself, 36 bases read in frame from the first base. The data stem from a study of OX40 agonist ivuxolimab in advanced cancers. Notes on the research overall: Ivuxolimab was an agonistic, fully human IgG2 monoclonal antibody directed against OX40 (CD134), a costimulatory receptor. Intravenous ivuxolimab was administered to patients every 2 weeks at six dose levels: 0.01, 0.1, 0.3, 1.5, 3 and 10 mg/kg. Among the approximately 54 dose-escalation patients, around 20 had hepatocellular carcinoma, roughly 15 melanoma, 9 renal cell carcinoma and 9 head and neck cancer. In the dose-escalation cohort, around 80% of patients were male, and the mean age was around 60 years with a range of roughly 20 to 80. Patients were allowed to have had prior anti-PD-1, anti-PD-L1 or anti-CTLA-4 therapy, and around 43% of the dose-escalation patients had been treated with checkpoint inhibitors. Three dose-escalation patients achieved partial responses, one with hepatocellular carcinoma and two with cutaneous melanoma. Peripheral TCRbeta sequencing aimed to test whether ivuxolimab altered TCR sequence diversity and caused clonal T-cell expansion. The paper reports the monotherapy dose-escalation portion (N of about 47 patients) of the phase I ivuxolimab trial. Here is what the overall study found, with its caveats: At doses from 0.1 to 3.0 mg/kg, clonal expansion was seen in both CD4+ and CD8+ blood T cells between baseline and week 6. Which antigens the clonally expanded peripheral T cells were specific for was not determined. In partial responders in the 0.1-3.0 mg/kg groups, normalized peripheral clonal expansion was found to be among the lowest, especially among CD8+ T cells. Low levels of normalized T-cell clonal expansion were also seen in some patients who did not respond. On average, CD8+ T cells showed more expanded clones than CD4+ T cells after ivuxolimab.

This specimen consisted of CD4+ or CD8+ T cells sorted from blood, obtained in a trial of the OX40 agonist ivuxolimab. The sequence is built from TRBV29-1 and TRBJ1-2; no D gene is confidently identified. The receptor was isolated from an adult with an advanced solid tumor such as melanoma, head and neck, liver or kidney cancer. The sequenced DNA is TGCAGCGTTCTTCTTGACCGTAAAGGCTACACCTTC. Its protein reads: CSVLLDRKGYTF. Outside the CDR3, residues come from the reference TRBV29-1 and TRBJ1-2 proteins, so the full variable domain is: SAVISQKPSRDICQRGTSLTIQCQVDSQVTMMFWYRQQPGQSLTLIATANQGSEATYESGFVIDKFPISRPNLTFSTLTVSNMSPEDSSIYLCSVLLDRKGYTFGSGTRLTVV.